This T cell receptor (beta chain) derives from a study of cytomegalovirus exposure and HLA in healthy donors. Findings and caveats of the study: The productive fraction for most TCR beta V segments was about 87% or about 30% in an earlier analysis. Further analysis, carried out later, found HLA-associated TCR beta chains more clonally expanded than equally common other chains. Altogether, some 170 TCR beta chains were recorded as cytomegalovirus-associated.

With regard to this clone: What it recognizes is unknown.

The primer mix had 60 Vbeta and 13 Jbeta primers. Sequenced by immunoSEQ multiplex PCR; TCRdb stores in-frame clones only, minus some. This sample has around 130,000 clones; around four fifths occur once, and the top ten carry about 2.5%. Healthy bone marrow donors made up the donors. This CDR3 region has 12 residues. Between the trimmed V and J ends, which lost 10 bases and 2 bases, there was a span of 11 bases. CDR1 is MNHEY, CDR2 SVGAGI, per germline. Input material: PBMCs. The chain is built from TRBV6-5 and TRBJ1-2; D gene ambiguous. The sequence was collected from a boy aged 2 to 9 in good health and CMV-seronegative. The CDR3 spells CATREGNYGYTF. In DNA form, the CDR3 reads TGTGCCACCCGGGAGGGAAACTATGGCTACACCTTC.